This T cell receptor beta chain originates from a study of CD8+ T cells in alopecia areata. Across the study: People stayed on tofacitinib for 6 to 18 months, then stopped the drug for 6 months.

Broader study findings: Normal scalp showed lower clonality than lesional scalp, especially alopecia totalis/universalis.

With regard to this clone: Its target is unknown.

RNA was extracted and reverse transcribed into cDNA as the sequencing template. Sequencing used immunoSEQ multiplex PCR; TCRdb keeps in-frame clones, though not all of them. Of around 190,000 clones listed, more than 50% were seen once; the top ten hold 1%. As to treatment: oral pan-JAK inhibitor, 5-10 mg twice daily. CDR3 size: 18 residues. CDR1 is LGHNA, CDR2 YNFKEQ, per germline. Losses at the gene ends were 4 bases for V and 2 bases for J; bases not matched to a gene: 12. The chain couples TRBV4-2 to TRBJ2-3, with TRBD2 identical over 10 bases. The receptor was derived from a human donor with alopecia areata. Here the sequenced sample was CD4+ T cells sorted from blood, taken at week 24, from a patient treated with tofacitinib. Here the CDR3 reads CASSLALGLAGATDTQYF. The CDR3 bases are TGTGCCAGCAGCCTCGCCCTGGGGCTAGCGGGGGCCACAGATACGCAGTATTTT.